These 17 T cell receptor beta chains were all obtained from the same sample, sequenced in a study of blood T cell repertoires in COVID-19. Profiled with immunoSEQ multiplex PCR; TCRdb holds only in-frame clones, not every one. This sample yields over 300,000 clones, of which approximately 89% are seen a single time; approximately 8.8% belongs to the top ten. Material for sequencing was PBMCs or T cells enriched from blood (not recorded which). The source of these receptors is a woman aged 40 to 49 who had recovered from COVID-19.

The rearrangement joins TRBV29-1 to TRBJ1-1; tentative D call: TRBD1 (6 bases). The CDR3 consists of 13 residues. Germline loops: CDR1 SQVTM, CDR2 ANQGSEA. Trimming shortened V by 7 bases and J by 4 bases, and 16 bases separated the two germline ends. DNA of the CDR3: TGCAGCGCCGAAGGGGGGGCATTCACTGAAGCTTTCTTT. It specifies CSAEGGAFTEAFF.

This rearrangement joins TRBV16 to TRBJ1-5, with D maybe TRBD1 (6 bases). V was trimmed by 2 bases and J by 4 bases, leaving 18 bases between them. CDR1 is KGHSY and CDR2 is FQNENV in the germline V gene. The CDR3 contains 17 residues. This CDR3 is CASSQLWGGLGNQPQHF. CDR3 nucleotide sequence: TGTGCCAGCAGCCAACTTTGGGGGGGGCTGGGGAATCAGCCCCAGCATTTT.

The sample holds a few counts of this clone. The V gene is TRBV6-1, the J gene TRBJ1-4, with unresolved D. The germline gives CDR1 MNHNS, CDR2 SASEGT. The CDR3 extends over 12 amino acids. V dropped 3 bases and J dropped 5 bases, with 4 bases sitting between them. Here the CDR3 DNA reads TGTGCCAGCAGTGACCAGAATGAAAAACTGTTTTTT. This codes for CASSDQNEKLFF.

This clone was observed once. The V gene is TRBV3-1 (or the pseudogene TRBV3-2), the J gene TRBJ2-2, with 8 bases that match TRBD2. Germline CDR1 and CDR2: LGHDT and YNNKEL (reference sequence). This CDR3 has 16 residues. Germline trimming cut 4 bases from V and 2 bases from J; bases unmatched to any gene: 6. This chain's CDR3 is CASSLTSGRNTGELFF. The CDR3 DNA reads TGTGCCAGCAGCCTAACTAGCGGTCGTAACACCGGGGAGCTGTTTTTT.

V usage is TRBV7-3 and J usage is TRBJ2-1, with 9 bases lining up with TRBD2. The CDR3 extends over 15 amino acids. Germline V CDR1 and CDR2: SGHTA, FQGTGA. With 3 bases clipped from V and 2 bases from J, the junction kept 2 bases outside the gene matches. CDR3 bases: TGTGCCAGCAGCTTCGGACTAGCGACCTACAATGAGCAGTTCTTC. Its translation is CASSFGLATYNEQFF.

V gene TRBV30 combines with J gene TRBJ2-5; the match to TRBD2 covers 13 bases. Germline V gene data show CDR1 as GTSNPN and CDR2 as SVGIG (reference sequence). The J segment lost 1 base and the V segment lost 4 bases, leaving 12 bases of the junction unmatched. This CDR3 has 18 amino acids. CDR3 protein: CAWIPGVRTSGSQETQYF. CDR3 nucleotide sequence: TGTGCCTGGATCCCAGGGGTTCGGACTAGCGGGAGCCAAGAGACCCAGTACTTC.

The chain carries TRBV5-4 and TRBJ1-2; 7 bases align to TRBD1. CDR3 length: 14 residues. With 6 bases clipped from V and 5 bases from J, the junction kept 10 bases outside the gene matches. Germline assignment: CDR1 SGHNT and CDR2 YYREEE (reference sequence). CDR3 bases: TGTGCCAGCAACCGAGACAGGGACCCATATGGCTACACCTTC. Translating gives CASNRDRDPYGYTF.

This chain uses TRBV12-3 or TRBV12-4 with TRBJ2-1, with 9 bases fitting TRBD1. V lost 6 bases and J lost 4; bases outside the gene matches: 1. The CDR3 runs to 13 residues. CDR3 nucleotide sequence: TGTGCCAGCAGAGGACAGGGGTACAATGAGCAGTTCTTC. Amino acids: CASRGQGYNEQFF.

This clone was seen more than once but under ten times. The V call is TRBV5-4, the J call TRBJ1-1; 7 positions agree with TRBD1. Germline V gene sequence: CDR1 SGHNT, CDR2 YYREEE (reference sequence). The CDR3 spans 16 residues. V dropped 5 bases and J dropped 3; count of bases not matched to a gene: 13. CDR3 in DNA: TGTGCCAGCAGTTCTGACAGGGTAATAGGGGACACTGAAGCTTTCTTT. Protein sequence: CASSSDRVIGDTEAFF.

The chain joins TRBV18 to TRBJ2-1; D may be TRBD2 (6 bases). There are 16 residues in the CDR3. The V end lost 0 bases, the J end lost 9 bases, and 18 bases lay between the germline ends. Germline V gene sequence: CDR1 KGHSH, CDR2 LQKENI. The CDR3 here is CASSPPASVGRGEQFF. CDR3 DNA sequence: TGTGCCAGCTCACCACCGGCTAGCGTTGGTCGTGGTGAGCAGTTCTTC.

In DNA form, the CDR3 reads TGCGCCAGCAGCCAAACTCCGGGACAGTATATAGCTAACTATGGCTACACCTTC. It translates to CASSQTPGQYIANYGYTF. The V call is TRBV4-3, the J call TRBJ1-2; TRBD1 agrees at 7 bases. J was trimmed by 0 bases and V by 2 bases; bases with no gene match: 12. Germline assignment: CDR1 LGHNA and CDR2 YSLEER. The CDR3 length is 18 residues.

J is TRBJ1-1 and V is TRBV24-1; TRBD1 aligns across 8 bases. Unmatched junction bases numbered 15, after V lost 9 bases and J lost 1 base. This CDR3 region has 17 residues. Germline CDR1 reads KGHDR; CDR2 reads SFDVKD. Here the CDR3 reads CATAAGRGPVGNTEAFF. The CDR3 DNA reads TGTGCCACCGCGGCGGGCAGGGGGCCGGTCGGGAACACTGAAGCTTTCTTT.

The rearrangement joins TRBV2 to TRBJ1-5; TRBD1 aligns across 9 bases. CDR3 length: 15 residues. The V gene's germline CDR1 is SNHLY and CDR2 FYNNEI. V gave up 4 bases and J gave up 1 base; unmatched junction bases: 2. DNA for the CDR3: TGTGCCAGCAGTGTTGGGACAGGGAGCAATCAGCCCCAGCATTTT. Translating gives CASSVGTGSNQPQHF. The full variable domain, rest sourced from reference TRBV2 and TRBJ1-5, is EPEVTQTPSHQVTQMGQEVILRCVPISNHLYFYWYRQILGQKVEFLVSFYNNEISEKSEIFDDQFSVERPDGSNFTLKIRSTKLEDSAMYFCASSVGTGSNQPQHFGDGTRLSIL.

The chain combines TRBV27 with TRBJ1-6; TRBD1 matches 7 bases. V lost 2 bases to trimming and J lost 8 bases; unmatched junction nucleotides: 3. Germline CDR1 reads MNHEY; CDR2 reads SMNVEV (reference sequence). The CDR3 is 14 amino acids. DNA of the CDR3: TGTGCCAGCAGTTTACGGGACAGCCATTCACCCCTCCACTTT. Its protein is CASSLRDSHSPLHF.

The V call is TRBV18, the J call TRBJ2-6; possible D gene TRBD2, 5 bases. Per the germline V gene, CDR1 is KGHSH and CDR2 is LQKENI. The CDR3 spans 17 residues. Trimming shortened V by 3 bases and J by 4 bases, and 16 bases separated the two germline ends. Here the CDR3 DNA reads TGTGCCAGCTCACCGTCTTTGGTGTCGGGAGGGGCCAACGTCCTGACTTTC. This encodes CASSPSLVSGGANVLTF.

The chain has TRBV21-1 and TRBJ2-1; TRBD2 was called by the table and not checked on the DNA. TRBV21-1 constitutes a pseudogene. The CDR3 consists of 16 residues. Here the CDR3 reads CASRNITGTPNNEQFF. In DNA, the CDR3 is TGTGCCAGCAGAAATATTACCGGGACTCCGAACAATGAGCAGTTCTTC.

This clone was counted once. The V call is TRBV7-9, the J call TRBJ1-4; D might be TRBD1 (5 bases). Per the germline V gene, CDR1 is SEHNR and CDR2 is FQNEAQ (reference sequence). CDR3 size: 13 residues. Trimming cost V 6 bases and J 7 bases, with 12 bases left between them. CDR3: CASRQGQGEKLFF. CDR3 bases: TGTGCCAGCAGGCAGGGTCAGGGTGAAAAACTGTTTTTT. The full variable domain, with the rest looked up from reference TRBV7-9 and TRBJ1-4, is DTGVSQNPRHKITKRGQNVTFRCDPISEHNRLYWYRQTLGQGPEFLTYFQNEAQLEKSRLLSDRFSAERPKGSFSTLEIQRTEQGDSAMYLCASRQGQGEKLFFGSGTQLSVL.